A selection of T cell receptor beta chains follows, all from one sample in a study of cytomegalovirus exposure and HLA in healthy donors. Libraries were prepared by immunoSEQ multiplex PCR; TCRdb keeps only in-frame clonotypes and omits some of them. The sample shows 100,000 to 150,000 clones, around three quarters of them seen only once. Sequenced: PBMCs. These receptors all come from an older woman in good health and CMV-seropositive. Each CDR3 is given with its conserved first and last residue. Each record gives: V gene, clone size, CDR3 length, D gene, J gene, CDR3 protein, CDR3 DNA. A D gene is named only where the DNA matches it firmly. Clone size, where shown, is once, few, many, or a class for clones that have expanded.

>TRBV11-2|-|17|TRBD2|TRBJ2-3
CASSLGNSGVSTDTQYF
TGTGCCAGCAGCTTAGGGAATAGCGGGGTTAGCACAGATACGCAGTATTTT
>TRBV11-2|few|14|TRBD2|TRBJ2-1
CASSFTGTNNEQFF
TGTGCCAGCAGCTTTACCGGGACTAACAATGAGCAGTTCTTC
>TRBV19|-|13|TRBD1|TRBJ1-2
CASSIRDSYGYTF
TGTGCCAGTAGTATTAGGGACAGCTATGGCTACACCTTC
>TRBV4-1|-|18|TRBD1|TRBJ2-3
CASSQVFSGQGATDTQYF
TGCGCCAGCAGCCAAGTTTTCTCTGGACAGGGGGCCACAGATACGCAGTATTTT
>TRBV2|few|14|-|TRBJ1-4
CASRTPGGGEKLFF
TGTGCCAGCCGAACCCCGGGGGGAGGAGAAAAACTGTTTTTT
>TRBV6-6|-|16|TRBD1|TRBJ2-7
CAATVGQGYGSLEQYF
TGTGCCGCTACCGTGGGACAGGGCTACGGGTCTCTCGAGCAGTACTTC
>TRBV11-2|-|13|-|TRBJ2-2
CASSSWTTGELFF
TGTGCCAGCAGCTCATGGACTACCGGGGAGCTGTTTTTT
>TRBV29-1|-|13|-|TRBJ1-1
CSVGYGGVTEAFF
TGCAGCGTTGGTTATGGGGGCGTCACTGAAGCTTTCTTT
>TRBV6-5|-|15|-|TRBJ2-3
CASSYGGTSTDTQYF
TGTGCCAGCAGTTACGGGGGCACTAGCACAGATACGCAGTATTTT
>TRBV5-1|-|14|-|TRBJ1-1
CASSLAAARAEAFF
TGCGCCAGCAGCTTGGCGGCGGCCAGGGCTGAAGCTTTCTTT
>TRBV18|-|14|-|TRBJ1-1
CASSPGELNTEAFF
TGTGCCAGCTCCCCAGGGGAGCTGAACACTGAAGCTTTCTTT
>TRBV7-7|once|16|TRBD2|TRBJ2-2
CASSLDAGGNTGELFF
TGTGCCAGCAGCTTAGACGCGGGGGGAAACACCGGGGAGCTGTTTTTT
>TRBV6-1|-|13|-|TRBJ1-1
CASSEQGRTEAFF
TGTGCCAGCAGTGAACAGGGAAGGACTGAAGCTTTCTTT
>TRBV6-4|-|15|-|TRBJ1-6
CASSDSWGRGSPLHF
TGTGCCAGCAGTGACTCGTGGGGCCGCGGTTCACCCCTCCACTTT
>TRBV19|-|13|-|TRBJ1-1
CASSKKQDTEAFF
TGTGCCAGTAGTAAGAAACAGGACACTGAAGCTTTCTTT
>TRBV6-1|-|18|TRBD2|TRBJ2-3
CASSEQLAGASSTDTQYF
TGTGCCAGCAGTGAACAACTAGCGGGGGCCTCTAGCACAGATACGCAGTATTTT
>TRBV6-1|-|12|-|TRBJ1-2
CASSESDYGYTF
TGTGCCAGCAGTGAGAGTGACTATGGCTACACCTTC
>TRBV11-3|-|13|-|TRBJ2-7
CASSLSGFGEQYF
TGTGCCAGCAGCTTATCAGGTTTCGGCGAGCAGTACTTC
>TRBV9|-|16|TRBD2|TRBJ2-1
CASSVGKGRGYNEQFF
TGTGCCAGCAGCGTAGGAAAGGGGCGGGGGTACAATGAGCAGTTCTTC
>TRBV6-1|-|15|TRBD1|TRBJ1-1
CASSTLGTGSTEAFF
TGTGCCAGCAGTACCTTGGGGACAGGAAGCACTGAAGCTTTCTTT
>TRBV5-1|-|18|TRBD2|TRBJ2-1
CASSTGTSGGSSYNEQFF
TGCGCCAGCAGCACCGGGACTAGCGGGGGGAGCTCCTACAATGAGCAGTTCTTC
>TRBV7-2|-|18|TRBD2|TRBJ2-3
CASSLQALLAGYTDTQYF
TGTGCCAGCAGCCTACAAGCGTTACTAGCGGGGTACACAGATACGCAGTATTTT
>TRBV7-9|-|13|-|TRBJ1-2
CASSLDRWEGYTF
TGTGCCAGCAGCCTCGACAGGTGGGAGGGCTACACCTTC
>TRBV19|-|13|-|TRBJ2-7
CASSISLEGGQYF
TGTGCCAGTAGTATATCACTTGAGGGCGGGCAGTACTTC
>TRBV28|-|15|-|TRBJ2-7
CASSLGGGGAYEQYF
TGTGCCAGCAGTTTGGGGGGTGGGGGTGCCTACGAGCAGTACTTC
>TRBV7-6|-|15|-|TRBJ1-1
CASSSAGFQNTEAFF
TGTGCCAGCAGCTCTGCAGGGTTTCAGAACACTGAAGCTTTCTTT
>TRBV5-1|-|14|TRBD1|TRBJ2-5
CASSLQGAQETQYF
TGCGCCAGCAGCCTCCAGGGGGCTCAAGAGACCCAGTACTTC
>TRBV2|once|14|TRBD1|TRBJ1-2
CASRPGQGAYGYTF
TGTGCCAGCAGGCCGGGACAGGGTGCCTATGGCTACACCTTC
>TRBV5-1|-|14|TRBD2|TRBJ2-5
CASNEAGGQETQYF
TGCGCCAGCAACGAGGCGGGGGGACAAGAGACCCAGTACTTC
>TRBV19|-|14|-|TRBJ1-1
CASSISGVLTEAFF
TGTGCCAGTAGTATTTCAGGGGTCCTCACTGAAGCTTTCTTT
>TRBV27|-|12|TRBD1|TRBJ1-2
CASFTGAYGYTF
TGTGCCAGCTTTACAGGGGCCTATGGCTACACCTTC
>TRBV5-1|-|16|-|TRBJ2-1
CASSSWGGETYNEQFF
TGCGCCAGCAGCTCCTGGGGCGGGGAAACCTACAATGAGCAGTTCTTC
>TRBV5-8|-|18|-|TRBJ1-4
CASSPRRGGLAANEKLFF
TGTGCCAGCAGCCCGAGGCGGGGCGGACTTGCGGCTAATGAAAAACTGTTTTTT
>TRBV4-2|few|18|TRBD2|TRBJ2-4
CASSHLGAGGPQENIQYF
TGTGCCAGCAGCCACCTCGGGGCGGGGGGACCCCAAGAGAACATTCAGTACTTC
>TRBV9|-|13|TRBD1|TRBJ2-3
CASRDSSTDTQYF
TGTGCCAGTAGGGACAGTAGCACAGATACGCAGTATTTT
>TRBV13|-|16|TRBD1|TRBJ1-4
CASKEDRRLANEKLFF
TGTGCCAGCAAAGAGGACAGGAGGTTAGCTAATGAAAAACTGTTTTTT
>TRBV2|few|14|-|TRBJ2-3
CASAGASSTDTQYF
TGTGCCAGCGCGGGGGCCTCTAGCACAGATACGCAGTATTTT
>TRBV7-3|-|16|-|TRBJ2-2
CASSAFRDSNTGELFF
TGTGCCAGCAGCGCCTTCCGGGACTCCAACACCGGGGAGCTGTTTTTT
>TRBV9|-|13|TRBD2|TRBJ2-7
CASSERDSYEQYF
TGTGCCAGCAGCGAGCGGGACTCCTACGAGCAGTACTTC
>TRBV2|-|14|TRBD1|TRBJ2-2
CASSSDRATGELFF
TGTGCCAGCAGTTCCGACAGGGCCACCGGGGAGCTGTTTTTT
>TRBV19|-|13|-|TRBJ1-5
CASSTRGNQPQHF
TGTGCCAGTAGTACCCGCGGCAATCAGCCCCAGCATTTT
>TRBV13|-|16|TRBD1|TRBJ1-4
CASSAGQGRTNEKLFF
TGTGCCAGCAGCGCCGGACAGGGACGAACTAATGAAAAACTGTTTTTT
>TRBV5-6|-|14|-|TRBJ2-5
CASSLRTRQETQYF
TGTGCCAGCAGCTTGCGGACAAGACAAGAGACCCAGTACTTC
>TRBV15|-|15|-|TRBJ2-7
CATSRDYQVSYEQYF
TGTGCCACCAGCAGAGATTACCAGGTCTCCTACGAGCAGTACTTC
>TRBV6-5|-|15|-|TRBJ1-1
CASSPQADMNTEAFF
TGTGCCAGCAGTCCACAGGCAGACATGAACACTGAAGCTTTCTTT